The 14 T cell receptor beta chains given below trace back to one sample, sequenced in a study of blood T cell repertoires in COVID-19. Assay: immunoSEQ multiplex PCR; the TCRdb copy retains only in-frame clones and omits some. The table records approximately 240,000 clones, approximately 90% of them present only once. Sequencing was done on a sample of PBMCs or T cells enriched from blood (not recorded which). These receptors all come from a woman under 30 who had recovered from COVID-19.

The chain recombines TRBV5-1 with TRBJ1-2, with 8 bases fitting TRBD1. Germline CDR1 and CDR2: SGHRS and YFSETQ. CDR3 length: 14 residues. J gave up 8 bases and V 1 base, and 7 bases lay outside the gene matches. The CDR3 DNA reads TGCGCCAGCAGCTTGACCCCGTGGACAGGGGGCTACACCTTC. This codes for CASSLTPWTGGYTF.

This rearrangement joins TRBV7-2 to TRBJ1-6, with 10 bases aligning to TRBD1. V gave up 5 bases and J gave up 7 bases; unmatched junction bases: 5. Germline V gene lookup returns CDR1 SGHTA and CDR2 FQGNSA. This CDR3 is built from 15 residues. DNA of the CDR3: TGTGCCAGCAGCCGGAGGGACAGGGGAAATTCACCCCTCCACTTT. Translated: CASSRRDRGNSPLHF.

V and J are TRBV28 and TRBJ1-2, with 7 bases matching TRBD1. Trimming at V came to 4 bases and at J to 2 bases, leaving 7 bases not matched to a gene. Looked up from germline, CDR1 is MDHEN and CDR2 is SYDVKM. This CDR3 contains 15 residues. The CDR3 here is CASSSGGQPNYGYTF. CDR3 DNA: TGTGCCAGCAGTTCTGGGGGACAGCCAAACTATGGCTACACCTTC.

This chain links TRBV2 with TRBJ1-3; a possible D gene is TRBD1 (5 bases). The CDR3 is 15 amino acids. With 3 bases removed from V and 2 bases from J, the gap between germline ends came to 11 bases. Germline values: CDR1 SNHLY, CDR2 FYNNEI. The CDR3 loop reads CASSEGPKPGNTIYF. The CDR3, as DNA: TGTGCCAGCAGTGAGGGGCCGAAGCCTGGAAACACCATATATTTT.

The chain employs TRBV14 and TRBJ1-1; tentative D call: TRBD1 (6 bases). V shed 1 base and J shed 5 bases, with 11 bases lying between them. This CDR3 is 14 amino acids long. Per the germline V gene, CDR1 is SGHDN and CDR2 is FVKESK. The CDR3 nucleotides read TGTGCCAGCAGCCAAGCTTGGCAGGGGACTGAAGCTTTCTTT. Translating gives CASSQAWQGTEAFF.

This clone was found once. This chain uses TRBV4-1 with TRBJ1-5; D is perhaps TRBD1 (6 bases). Trimming removed 5 bases at V and 3 bases at J, with 14 bases between. Germline CDR1 reads MGHRA; CDR2 reads YSYEKL. The CDR3 length is 15 residues. The DNA for the CDR3 is TGCGCCAGCAGCACCAGACAGGCGAACAATCAGCCCCAGCATTTT. It codes for CASSTRQANNQPQHF.

The chain has TRBV6-5 and TRBJ1-6; the match to TRBD1 covers 7 bases. Losses at the gene ends were 6 bases for V and 1 base for J; bases not matched to a gene: 3. The CDR3 sequence is 15 residues long. Germline-derived CDR1 and CDR2 are MNHEY and SVGAGI. The CDR3 DNA follows: TGTGCCAGCAGCCCCAGGGGGTCCTATAATTCACCCCTCCACTTT. It specifies CASSPRGSYNSPLHF.

The chain recombines TRBV2 with TRBJ1-5; 9 bases map to TRBD1. The V gene end was trimmed by 4 bases and the J gene end by 2 bases; junction bases not matched to a gene: 0. The CDR3 loop spans 14 amino acids. The germline CDR1 and CDR2 sequences are SNHLY and FYNNEI. The DNA of the CDR3 is TGTGCCAGCAGTGGGACAGGGGGCAATCAGCCCCAGCATTTT. Translation: CASSGTGGNQPQHF.

The chain is built from TRBV6-5 and TRBJ1-1; D is undetermined. The CDR3 extends over 11 amino acids. The germline V gene has CDR1 MNHEY and CDR2 SVGAGI. Trimming shortened V by 8 bases and J by 11 bases, and 15 bases separated the two germline ends. CDR3 sequence: CASLFLLRAFF. The CDR3 DNA sequence: TGTGCCAGCCTGTTCCTCCTACGGGCTTTCTTT.

The V call is TRBV29-1, the J call TRBJ2-7; TRBD1 agrees at 8 bases. The CDR3 consists of 14 residues. Germline V gene data show CDR1 as SQVTM and CDR2 as ANQGSEA. The V and J ends lost 6 bases and 4 bases, in that order; junction bases with no gene match: 11. CDR3 region: CSVYPGQVPYEQYF. The CDR3, as DNA: TGCAGCGTCTATCCGGGACAGGTCCCATACGAGCAGTACTTC.

This rearrangement joins TRBV5-1 to TRBJ1-5; D is unclear. V was shortened by 4 bases and J by 5 bases, with 10 bases between the two germline ends. Germline CDR1 SGHRS, CDR2 YFSETQ. The CDR3 loop spans 13 amino acids. CDR3 nucleotides: TGCGCCAGCAGCCCCACGGTAGATCAGCCCCAGCATTTT. This gives the protein CASSPTVDQPQHF.

V gene TRBV18 combines with J gene TRBJ1-6; no clear D gene. The CDR3 is 15 amino acids. V shed 3 bases and J shed 6 bases, with 12 bases lying between them. From germline, CDR1 is KGHSH and CDR2 LQKENI. The CDR3 loop reads CASSPGPSGNSPLHF. CDR3 nucleotide sequence: TGTGCCAGCTCACCCGGTCCCTCCGGTAATTCACCCCTCCACTTT.

The gene calls are TRBV20-1 and TRBJ2-6; 9 bases agree with TRBD1. The CDR3 extends over 19 amino acids. Per the germline V gene, CDR1 is DFQATT and CDR2 is SNEGSKA (reference sequence). J gave up 4 bases and V 3 bases, and 16 bases lay outside the gene matches. CDR3 sequence (DNA): TGCAGTGCTAGTCTCTCCGGGACAGGGAGGGATTGGGGGGCCAACGTCCTGACTTTC. Its protein product is CSASLSGTGRDWGANVLTF.

The chain is built from TRBV5-5 and TRBJ1-6; D might be TRBD1 (6 bases). V was cut by 4 bases and J by 2 bases, with 13 bases left in between. This CDR3 has 16 amino acids. Germline CDR1 SGHKS, CDR2 YYEKEE (reference sequence). The CDR3 DNA is TGTGCCAGCAGCCCCGGGACACGGACCTATAATTCACCCCTCCACTTT. Its protein product is CASSPGTRTYNSPLHF.